This paragraph covers one T cell receptor (beta chain) sequence. Its antigen remains unidentified. One base away there is no much larger clone; base qualities are not given. Repertoires were sampled multiple times during chemoradiotherapy, which allowed clonal expansion in the tumor microenvironment to be followed. Library preparation employed the immunoSEQ multiplex PCR assay. Imported from immuneACCESS, the table was reduced by TCRdb to in-frame sequences with V and J called. These copies leave out some clones; in studies compared against another copy, an unresolved V gene accounts for under half, and the cause of the remainder is not known. In this sample the table shows around 13,000 clones, 80% to 90% of which occur a single time. Of the sample, 22% is held by the ten largest clones. This specimen comes from a study of chemoradiotherapy in HPV16-positive cancers (dated 2022 in TCRdb). With regard to the full study: Candidate HPV-specific T-cell clones and common TCR motifs were defined by functional T-cell assays performed on cells from two HPV16-positive patients. The study asked whether T-cell immunity against the HPV oncoproteins E6 and E7 changes during chemoradiotherapy and whether it affects survival. The candidate HPV-specific TCRs and motifs were then tracked in TCR repertoires from around 86 patients with HPV-related cancers. Study-wide findings and limitations: In HPV16-positive patients, expansion of HPV-responsive T cells during chemoradiotherapy was found to be associated with improved recurrence-free survival. Expansion of candidate HPV-specific clones and E7-related TCR motifs was observed in the tumor microenvironment during treatment, whereas no such expansion was observed for non-HPV-specific T cells. The functional definition of HPV-specific T cells was derived from only a couple of HPV16-positive patients, and the survival association was reported for HPV16-positive patients.

The germline V gene encodes CDR1 SGHDT and CDR2 YYEEEE. The CDR3, cysteine through phenylalanine, is 15 amino acids long. Left in the record is the CDR3 DNA by itself, 45 bases read in frame from the first base. Trimming accounts for 4 bases at V and 3 bases at J, while the number of junction bases matched to no gene is 5. This receptor was obtained from a human donor with HPV-associated anogenital cancer. Sequenced material: blood, taken from a patient who underwent chemoradiotherapy. Recombination connected TRBV5-6 to TRBJ2-7, and 12 junction bases match TRBD2. The CDR3 in this case is CASSPLAGGIYEQYF. The nucleotide sequence reads as follows: TGTGCCAGCAGCCCTCTAGCGGGAGGGATCTACGAGCAGTACTTC.